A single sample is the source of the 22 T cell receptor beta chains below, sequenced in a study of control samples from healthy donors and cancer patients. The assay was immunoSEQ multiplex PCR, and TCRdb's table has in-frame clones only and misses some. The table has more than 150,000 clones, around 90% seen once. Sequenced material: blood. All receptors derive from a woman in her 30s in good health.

CDR3 DNA sequence: TGTGCCAGCAGTCAGCTAGCGGGAGACACCGGGGAGCTGTTTTTT. Translation gives CASSQLAGDTGELFF. The V call is TRBV6-5, the J call TRBJ2-2; 10 bases line up with TRBD2. The CDR3 length is 15 residues. The germline CDR1 and CDR2 sequences are MNHEY and SVGAGI. With 5 bases clipped from V and 3 bases from J, the junction kept 3 bases outside the gene matches.

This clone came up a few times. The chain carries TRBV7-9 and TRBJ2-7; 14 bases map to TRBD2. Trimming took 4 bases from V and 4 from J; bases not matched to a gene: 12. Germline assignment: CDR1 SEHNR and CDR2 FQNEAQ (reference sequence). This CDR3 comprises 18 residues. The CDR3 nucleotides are TGTGCCAGCAGCTCGGGAGGGACTAGCGGGAGCAGTAGGTACGAGCAGTACTTC. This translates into CASSSGGTSGSSRYEQYF.

The CDR3 sequence: CASSLVAGAGNEQFF. The CDR3 region has the DNA TGTGCCAGCAGCCTTGTAGCGGGAGCGGGCAATGAGCAGTTCTTC. The chain joins TRBV27 to TRBJ2-1; 9 positions agree with TRBD2. This CDR3 is 15 amino acids long. V was pared by 6 bases and J by 6 bases, with 9 bases of the junction left unmatched. Germline V gene data show CDR1 as MNHEY and CDR2 as SMNVEV (reference sequence).

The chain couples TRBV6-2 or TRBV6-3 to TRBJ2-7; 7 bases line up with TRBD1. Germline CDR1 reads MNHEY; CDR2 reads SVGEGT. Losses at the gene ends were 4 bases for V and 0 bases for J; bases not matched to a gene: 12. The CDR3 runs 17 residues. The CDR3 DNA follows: TGTGCCAGCAGTTTAAACTTGCAGACAGGGAGCTCCTACGAGCAGTACTTC. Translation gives CASSLNLQTGSSYEQYF.

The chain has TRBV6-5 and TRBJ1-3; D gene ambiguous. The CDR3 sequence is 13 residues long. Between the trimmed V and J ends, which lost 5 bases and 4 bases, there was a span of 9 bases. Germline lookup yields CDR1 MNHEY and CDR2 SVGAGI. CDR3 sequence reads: CASSNRRGNTIYF. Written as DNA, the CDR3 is TGTGCCAGCAGTAACCGACGGGGAAACACCATATATTTT.

CDR3 DNA sequence: TGTGCCAGTATAGCCCGATCTGGGGCCAACGTCCTGACTTTC. It yields the protein CASIARSGANVLTF. The chain couples TRBV19 to TRBJ2-6; no clear D gene. Trimming shortened V by 7 bases and J by 1 base, and 8 bases separated the two germline ends. The germline V gene has CDR1 LNHDA and CDR2 SQIVND (reference sequence). CDR3 size: 14 residues. The variable domain in full, completed from reference TRBV19 and TRBJ2-6, reads DGGITQSPKYLFRKEGQNVTLSCEQNLNHDAMYWYRQDPGQGLRLIYYSQIVNDFQKGDIAEGYSVSREKKESFPLTVTSAQKNPTAFYLCASIARSGANVLTFGAGSRLTVL.

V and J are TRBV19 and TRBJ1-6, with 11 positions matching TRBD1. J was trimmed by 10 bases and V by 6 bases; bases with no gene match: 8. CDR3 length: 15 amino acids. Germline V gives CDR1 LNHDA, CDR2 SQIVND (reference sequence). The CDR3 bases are TGTGCCAGTAGCTCCGGACAGGGGGCGGGATCACCCCTCCACTTT. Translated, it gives CASSSGQGAGSPLHF. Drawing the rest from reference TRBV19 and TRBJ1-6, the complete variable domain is DGGITQSPKYLFRKEGQNVTLSCEQNLNHDAMYWYRQDPGQGLRLIYYSQIVNDFQKGDIAEGYSVSREKKESFPLTVTSAQKNPTAFYLCASSSGQGAGSPLHFGNGTRLTVT.

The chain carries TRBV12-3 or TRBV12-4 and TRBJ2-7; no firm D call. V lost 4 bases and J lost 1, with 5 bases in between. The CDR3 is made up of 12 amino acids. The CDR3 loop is CASSSESYEQYF. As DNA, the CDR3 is TGTGCCAGCAGTTCCGAATCCTACGAGCAGTACTTC.

The chain's CDR3 is CASSFLSGSNRNEQFF. The CDR3, as DNA: TGTGCCAGCAGTTTCCTCAGCGGGAGTAATCGCAATGAGCAGTTCTTC. The genes are TRBV27 and TRBJ2-1; 8 positions agree with TRBD2. The CDR3 length is 16 residues. V was pared by 3 bases and J by 6 bases, with 10 bases of the junction left unmatched. Germline CDR1 reads MNHEY; CDR2 reads SMNVEV (reference sequence).

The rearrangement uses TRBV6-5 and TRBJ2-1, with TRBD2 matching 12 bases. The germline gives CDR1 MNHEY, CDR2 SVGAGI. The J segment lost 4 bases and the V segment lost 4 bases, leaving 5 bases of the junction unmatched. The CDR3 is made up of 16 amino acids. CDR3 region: CASSSQTSGRYNEQFF. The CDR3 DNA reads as TGTGCCAGCAGTTCACAGACTAGCGGGAGATACAATGAGCAGTTCTTC.

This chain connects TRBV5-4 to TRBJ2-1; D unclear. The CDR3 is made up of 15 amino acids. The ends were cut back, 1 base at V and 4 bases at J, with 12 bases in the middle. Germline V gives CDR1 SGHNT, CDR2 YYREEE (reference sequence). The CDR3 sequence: CASSLTAAGYNEQFF. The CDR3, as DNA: TGTGCCAGCAGCTTGACAGCAGCTGGATACAATGAGCAGTTCTTC. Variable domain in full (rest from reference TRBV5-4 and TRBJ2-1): ETGVTQSPTHLIKTRGQQVTLRCSSQSGHNTVSWYQQALGQGPQFIFQYYREEENGRGNFPPRFSGLQFPNYSSELNVNALELDDSALYLCASSLTAAGYNEQFFGPGTRLTVL.

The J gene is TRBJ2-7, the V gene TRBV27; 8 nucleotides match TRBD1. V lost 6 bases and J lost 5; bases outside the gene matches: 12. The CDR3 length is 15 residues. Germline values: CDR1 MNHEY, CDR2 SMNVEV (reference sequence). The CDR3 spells CASSASLDREHEQYF. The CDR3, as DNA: TGTGCCAGCAGCGCCTCCCTGGACAGGGAACACGAGCAGTACTTC.

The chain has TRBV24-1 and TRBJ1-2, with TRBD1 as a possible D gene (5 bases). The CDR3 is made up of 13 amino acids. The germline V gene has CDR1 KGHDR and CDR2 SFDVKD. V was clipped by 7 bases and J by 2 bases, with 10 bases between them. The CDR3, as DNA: TGTGCCACCAGCCCGCGGGACAACTATGGCTACACCTTC. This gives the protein CATSPRDNYGYTF.

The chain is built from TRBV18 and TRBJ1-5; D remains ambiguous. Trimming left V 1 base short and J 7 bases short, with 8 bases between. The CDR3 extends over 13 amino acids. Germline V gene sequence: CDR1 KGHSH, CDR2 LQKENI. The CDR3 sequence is CASSPQGNQPQHF. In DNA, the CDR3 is TGTGCCAGCTCACCACAGGGTAACCAGCCCCAGCATTTT. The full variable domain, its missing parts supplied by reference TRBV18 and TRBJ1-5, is NAGVMQNPRHLVRRRGQEARLRCSPMKGHSHVYWYRQLPEEGLKFMVYLQKENIIDESGMPKERFSAEFPKEGPSILRIQQVVRGDSAAYFCASSPQGNQPQHFGDGTRLSIL.

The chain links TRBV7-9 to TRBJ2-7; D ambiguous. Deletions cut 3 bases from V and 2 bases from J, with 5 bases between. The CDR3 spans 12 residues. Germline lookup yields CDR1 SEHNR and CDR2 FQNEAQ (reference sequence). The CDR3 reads CASSFDPYEQYF. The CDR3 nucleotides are TGTGCCAGCAGCTTTGACCCCTACGAGCAGTACTTC.

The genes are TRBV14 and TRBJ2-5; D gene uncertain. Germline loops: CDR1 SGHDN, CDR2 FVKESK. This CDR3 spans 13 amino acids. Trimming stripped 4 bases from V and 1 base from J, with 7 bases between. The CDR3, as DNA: TGTGCCAGCAGCCTACTAATCCAAGAGACCCAGTACTTC. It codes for CASSLLIQETQYF.

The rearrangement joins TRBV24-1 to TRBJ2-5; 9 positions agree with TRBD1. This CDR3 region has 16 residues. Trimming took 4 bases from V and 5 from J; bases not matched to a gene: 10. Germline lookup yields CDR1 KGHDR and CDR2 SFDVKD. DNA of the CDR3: TGTGCCACCAGTGACACAAGAGGACAGGGGCGGGAGACCCAGTACTTC. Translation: CATSDTRGQGRETQYF.

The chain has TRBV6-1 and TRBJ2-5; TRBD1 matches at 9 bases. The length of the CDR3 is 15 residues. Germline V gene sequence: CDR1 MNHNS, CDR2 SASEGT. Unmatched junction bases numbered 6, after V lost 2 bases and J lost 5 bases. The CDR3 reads CASSEWTGEGETQYF. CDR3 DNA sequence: TGTGCCAGCAGTGAATGGACAGGGGAGGGGGAGACCCAGTACTTC.

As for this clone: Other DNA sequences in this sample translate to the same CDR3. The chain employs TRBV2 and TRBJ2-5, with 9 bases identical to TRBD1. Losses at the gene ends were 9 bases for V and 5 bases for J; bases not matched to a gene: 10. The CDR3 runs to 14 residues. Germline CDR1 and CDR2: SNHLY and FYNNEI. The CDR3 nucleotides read TGTGCCAGTAGGAACAGGGGGCCAAGGGAGACCCAGTACTTC. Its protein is CASRNRGPRETQYF. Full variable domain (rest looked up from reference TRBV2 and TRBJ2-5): EPEVTQTPSHQVTQMGQEVILRCVPISNHLYFYWYRQILGQKVEFLVSFYNNEISEKSEIFDDQFSVERPDGSNFTLKIRSTKLEDSAMYFCASRNRGPRETQYFGPGTRLLVL.

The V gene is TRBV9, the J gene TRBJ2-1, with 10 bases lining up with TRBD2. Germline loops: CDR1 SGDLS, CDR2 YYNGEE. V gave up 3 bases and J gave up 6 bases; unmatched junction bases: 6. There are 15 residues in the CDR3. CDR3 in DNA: TGTGCCAGCAGCGGGGGGAGCGGGAGGGCCAATGAGCAGTTCTTC. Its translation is CASSGGSGRANEQFF.

CDR3: CASSGWTSGREEQFF. The CDR3 DNA sequence: TGTGCCAGCAGTGGGTGGACTAGCGGGAGAGAGGAGCAGTTCTTC. The chain couples TRBV2 to TRBJ2-1, with 13 bases that match TRBD2. V was pared by 4 bases and J by 10 bases, with 7 bases of the junction left unmatched. This CDR3 has 15 amino acids. Germline values: CDR1 SNHLY, CDR2 FYNNEI. Combining the CDR3 with reference TRBV2 and TRBJ2-1 gives the whole variable domain EPEVTQTPSHQVTQMGQEVILRCVPISNHLYFYWYRQILGQKVEFLVSFYNNEISEKSEIFDDQFSVERPDGSNFTLKIRSTKLEDSAMYFCASSGWTSGREEQFFGPGTRLTVL.

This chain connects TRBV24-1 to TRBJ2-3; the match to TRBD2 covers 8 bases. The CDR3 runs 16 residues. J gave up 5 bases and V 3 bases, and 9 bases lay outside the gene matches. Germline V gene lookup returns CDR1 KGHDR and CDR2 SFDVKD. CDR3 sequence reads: CATSDASGSRIDTQYF. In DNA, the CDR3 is TGTGCCACCAGTGATGCGAGCGGGAGTAGGATAGATACGCAGTATTTT.